This entry describes one T cell receptor (beta chain). The antigen it recognizes is unknown. No quality values exist for individual bases; no much larger clone is one base distant. This specimen's treatment or condition label, per the study, means: 15 to 20 received Ad26.COV2.S at low or high dose, single or two shots; a few received placebo; per-sample allocation not given. Repertoires of vaccine and placebo recipients were sequenced from samples taken on day 63 after the first injection. Between 29 July and 7 August 2020, Cohort 1b enrolled about two dozen adults aged 18-55 years at one site in Boston, USA. Ad26.COV2.S consisted of a replication-incompetent adenovirus type 26 vector by which a prefusion-stabilized SARS-CoV-2 spike protein from the original Wuhan strain was expressed. TCRbeta CDR3 regions were sequenced with the immunoSEQ Assay. After extraction, genomic DNA underwent amplification by bias-controlled multiplex PCR, followed by high-throughput sequencing. The authors processed their data as follows. To quantify the absolute abundance of every unique TCRbeta CDR3 region, sequences were collapsed and filtered. T cell fraction was estimated by normalizing TCRbeta template counts to usable DNA, with usable DNA measured through amplification of reference genes found in all nucleated cells. Repertoire TCRs were annotated as SARS-CoV-2-specific when V gene, CDR3 amino acid sequence and J gene were exactly matched to a known reactive TCR set. The reference SARS-CoV-2 TCR set came from MIRA and was filtered for enrichment in COVID-19-positive ImmuneCODE repertoires, removing public or cross-reactive TCRs. Using the MIRA antigens, annotated TCRs were further analysed by specific ORF or by position within an ORF. Breadth was defined as annotated unique rearrangements over total unique productive rearrangements; depth was the summed frequency of those rearrangements. Two-sided Wilcoxon rank-sum tests were used to compare TCR breadth between groups. Not all clones reach the TCRdb copy of this immuneACCESS table, which keeps in-frame sequences only. Checked studies attribute under half of the gap to unresolved V genes and leave the rest unexplained. V and J calls and clone size are as listed in that table; D and trimming were resolved from the DNA. The sample has approximately 300,000 clones on record, 86% of them singletons. Less than 2% of the sample lies in the top ten.

These data belong to a study of Ad26.COV2.S vaccination and SARS-CoV-2 variants (dated by TCRdb to the early 2020s). Looking at the study overall: Donors in the vaccine arm were drawn from COV1001, a multicentre, randomized, double-blind, placebo-controlled phase I-IIa trial testing Ad26.COV2.S in healthy adults. The specificity and breadth of SARS-CoV-2-reactive T cell receptors after Ad26.COV2.S vaccination were assessed by TCRbeta repertoire sequencing. Ad26.COV2.S was administered intramuscularly at a dose of 5x10^10 or 1x10^11 viral particles, either as one shot or as two shots given 56 days apart. The TCR-sequenced set comprised approximately 30 samples: around 20 Ad26.COV2.S vaccine recipients, 5 placebo recipients and 8 SARS-CoV-2 convalescent individuals. Trial participants were randomized into five groups of five, in which low-dose or high-dose Ad26.COV2.S was given once or twice, or placebo was given on both occasions. Blinding of investigators to trial group allocation was maintained during experiments and outcome assessment. Findings and caveats that apply to the study as a whole: According to the authors, total T cell responses may have been underestimated by the TCR breadth and depth analyses. After vaccination, spike-specific CD8+ and CD4+ T cell responses were reported to show substantial breadth. Spike-specific TCR breadth was higher in Ad26.COV2.S recipients than in placebo recipients (P = 0.0014). Comparing responses between vaccine doses or regimens was not something the study was powered to do. Comparable non-spike TCR breadth was observed between vaccine and placebo recipients, consistent with only spike being contained in the vaccine.

Trimming takes 4 bases from V and 3 bases from J, and the germline ends sit 14 bases apart. Based on the germline V gene, the CDR1 and CDR2 sequences are SGDLS and YYNGEE. There are 14 amino acids in the CDR3, from cysteine to phenylalanine inclusive. Only the CDR3 part of the read is kept: 42 bases, read in frame from the first base. Recombination linked TRBV9 to TRBJ2-7; no D gene is confidently identified. This material consisted of peripheral blood, taken in a trial of Ad26.COV2.S vaccine versus placebo. This TCR derives from a person aged 18 to 65 who received the Ad26.COV2.S COVID-19 vaccine or a placebo. This receptor carries the CDR3 CASSPSYFDYEQYF. The bases are TGTGCCAGCAGCCCCTCCTACTTTGACTACGAGCAGTACTTC.